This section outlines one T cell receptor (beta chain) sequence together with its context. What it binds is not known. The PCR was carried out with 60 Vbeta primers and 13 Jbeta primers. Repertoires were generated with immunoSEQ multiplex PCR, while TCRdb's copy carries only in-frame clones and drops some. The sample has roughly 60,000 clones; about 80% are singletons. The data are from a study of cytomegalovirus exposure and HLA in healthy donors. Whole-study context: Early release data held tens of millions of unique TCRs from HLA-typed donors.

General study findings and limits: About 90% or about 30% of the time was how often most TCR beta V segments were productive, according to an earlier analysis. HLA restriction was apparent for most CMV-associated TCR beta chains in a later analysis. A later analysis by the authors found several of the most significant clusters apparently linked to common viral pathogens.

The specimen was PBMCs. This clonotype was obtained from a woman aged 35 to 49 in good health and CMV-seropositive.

Here the CDR3 DNA reads TGTGCCAGCAGTTACTCAAACAGGAGGAACACTGAAGCTTTCTTT. Translation gives CASSYSNRRNTEAFF. The rearrangement uses TRBV6-5 and TRBJ1-1, with a weak D call TRBD1 (5 bases). The CDR3 consists of 15 residues. Germline V gene lookup returns CDR1 MNHEY and CDR2 SVGAGI. V was clipped by 0 bases and J by 1 base, with 9 bases between them.